The subject of this entry is one T cell receptor (beta chain). Its antigen remains unidentified. These data originate in a study of blood T cells in healthy people across ages. Findings and caveats of the study: With age, beta diversity per million T cells declined roughly linearly, significantly by approximately 40. Greater diversity and more naive CD4+ cells were seen in long-lived donors than in aged donors.

PCR was performed a second time for about 6 to 12 cycles using a sample-barcoded 5' primer and a J-beta primer mix. TCRdb re-analysed the 5' RACE reads in MiXCR, keeping a single row per CDR3 protein. The data show about 1.4 million distinct CDR3 sequences, with roughly 59% seen just once and about 6.7% held by the top ten. Every sample had a minimum of 6 million PBMCs isolated. V was pared by 0 bases and J by 5 bases, with 13 bases between. Germline CDR1 is LGHNA and CDR2 is YNFKEQ. The CDR3 spans 15 residues. This chain links TRBV4-2 with TRBJ1-2; D not resolved. Sequenced input: blood. The receptor comes from a man between 18 and 35 years old in good health. The CDR3 protein is CASSQDRGGSYGYTF. The CDR3 nucleotides are TGTGCCAGCAGCCAAGATCGCGGCGGATCGTATGGCTACACCTTC.